The next 26 T cell receptor beta chains were all read from a single sample in a study of blood T cell repertoires in COVID-19 (dated by TCRdb to 2020 to 2021). The library was produced with the immunoSEQ multiplex PCR assay. This immuneACCESS table, as held by TCRdb, lists in-frame sequences with V and J called but not all clones. Of the missing ones, under half trace to an unresolved V gene in checked studies; the others have no known cause. The sample table shows about 200,000 clones, and more than 65% are seen once. The ten largest make up 7.9% of the sample. The specimen sequenced was peripheral blood. These receptors were taken from a woman over 75 with acute or convalescent COVID-19.

The chain has TRBV2 and TRBJ1-6; D remains ambiguous. V was cut by 4 bases and J by 8 bases, with 9 bases left in between. The CDR3 sequence is 13 residues long. Germline CDR1 SNHLY, CDR2 FYNNEI. CDR3 loop: CASSGRSDSPLHF. In DNA form, the CDR3 reads TGTGCCAGCAGTGGACGTAGCGATTCACCCCTCCACTTT.

The genes are TRBV5-1 and TRBJ2-1, with 11 bases lining up with TRBD2. The CDR3 spans 15 residues. V was pared by 0 bases and J by 8 bases, with 4 bases of the junction left unmatched. The germline V gene encodes CDR1 SGHRS and CDR2 YFSETQ. CDR3 bases: TGCGCCAGCAGCTTGGGACTAGCGGGGCTTCATGAGCAGTTCTTC. As protein: CASSLGLAGLHEQFF. Looking up the rest from reference TRBV5-1 and TRBJ2-1 gives the full variable domain: KAGVTQTPRYLIKTRGQQVTLSCSPISGHRSVSWYQQTPGQGLQFLFEYFSETQRNKGNFPGRFSGRQFSNSRSEMNVSTLELGDSALYLCASSLGLAGLHEQFFGPGTRLTVL.

The chain employs TRBV5-5 and TRBJ1-2; no clear D gene. Germline CDR1 SGHKS, CDR2 YYEKEE (reference sequence). The CDR3 length is 15 residues. Trimming took 4 bases from V and 6 from J, leaving 19 bases between them. This CDR3 reads CASSPVAGGPDGYTF. For the CDR3, the DNA is TGTGCCAGCAGCCCGGTGGCAGGAGGTCCGGATGGCTACACCTTC.

This clone is a singleton in its sample. The gene calls are TRBV18 and TRBJ1-2, with a possible D match to TRBD1 (6 bases). Trimming removed 6 bases at V and 4 bases at J, with 18 bases between. The V gene's germline CDR1 is KGHSH and CDR2 LQKENI. The CDR3 consists of 15 residues. CDR3 in amino acids: CASSATDTGSYGYTF. The CDR3 DNA is TGTGCCAGCTCCGCAACCGACACAGGGAGCTATGGCTACACCTTC.

The chain links TRBV5-6 to TRBJ2-1; 15 bases map to TRBD2. CDR3 length: 14 residues. The ends lost 3 bases at V and 12 bases at J; junction bases unmatched: 4. Germline V CDR1 and CDR2: SGHDT, YYEEEE. The CDR3 nucleotides read TGTGCCAGCAGCTGGGGACTAGCGGGAGGTTGGCAGTTCTTC. Amino acids: CASSWGLAGGWQFF.

This clone was counted ten times or more. This rearrangement joins TRBV12-5 to TRBJ1-1; tentative D call: TRBD1 (5 bases). Germline values: CDR1 LGHNT, CDR2 FRNRAP. The V and J ends lost 3 bases and 0 bases respectively, with 11 bases between them. CDR3 size: 15 residues. The CDR3 protein is CASGFQGGVNTEAFF. Written as DNA, the CDR3 is TGTGCTAGTGGTTTTCAGGGTGGGGTGAACACTGAAGCTTTCTTT.

This clone came up once. The rearrangement joins TRBV12-3 or TRBV12-4 to TRBJ1-1, with D perhaps TRBD1 (5 bases). The CDR3 contains 12 residues. Trimming left V 3 bases short and J 10 bases short, with 12 bases between. The chain's CDR3 is CASSFDSKAAFF. CDR3 nucleotides: TGTGCCAGCAGTTTCGACAGTAAGGCAGCTTTCTTT.

V is TRBV5-1 and J is TRBJ1-3; D gene uncertain. The CDR3 sequence is 16 residues long. The V gene's germline CDR1 is SGHRS and CDR2 YFSETQ. V was pared by 0 bases and J by 4 bases, with 14 bases between. CDR3 sequence: CASSLVGSLGGNTIYF. CDR3 DNA: TGCGCCAGCAGCTTGGTCGGGAGTCTCGGGGGAAACACCATATATTTT.

This clone was counted once. The chain joins TRBV6-6 to TRBJ2-7; the match to TRBD1 covers 10 bases. The germline V gene encodes CDR1 MNHNY and CDR2 SVGAGI (reference sequence). With 6 bases clipped from V and 8 bases from J, the junction kept 7 bases outside the gene matches. This CDR3 region has 13 residues. CDR3 protein: CASSRGQGGKQYF. The CDR3 bases are TGTGCCAGCAGCCGCGGACAGGGGGGAAAGCAGTACTTC.

This rearrangement joins TRBV7-3 to TRBJ2-7; 7 bases are a match to TRBD2. Germline CDR1 and CDR2: SGHTA and FQGTGA. The CDR3 loop spans 15 amino acids. The V segment lost 1 base and the J segment 5 bases; nucleotides outside the gene matches: 8. CDR3 region: CASSLNGGSINEQYF. As DNA, the CDR3 is TGTGCCAGCAGCTTAAATGGCGGGAGTATCAACGAGCAGTACTTC.

V usage is TRBV9 and J usage is TRBJ1-1; D perhaps matches TRBD1 (5 bases). The CDR3 runs to 15 residues. The V gene's germline CDR1 is SGDLS and CDR2 YYNGEE. V was pared by 3 bases and J by 3 bases, with 15 bases between. The CDR3 sequence: CASSAGHGGDTEAFF. DNA for the CDR3: TGTGCCAGCAGCGCAGGACACGGGGGGGACACTGAAGCTTTCTTT.

This chain links TRBV5-1 with TRBJ2-6; TRBD2 matches 7 bases. V gave up 0 bases and J gave up 0 bases; unmatched junction bases: 0. The CDR3 extends over 16 amino acids. Per the germline V gene, CDR1 is SGHRS and CDR2 is YFSETQ. The CDR3, as DNA: TGCGCCAGCAGCTTGGGGGACTACTCTGGGGCCAACGTCCTGACTTTC. This codes for CASSLGDYSGANVLTF.

J is TRBJ2-3 and V is TRBV5-1, with TRBD2 matching 9 bases. Germline CDR1 reads SGHRS; CDR2 reads YFSETQ. This CDR3 region has 14 residues. Germline trimming cut 5 bases from V and 1 base from J; bases unmatched to any gene: 2. CDR3 in amino acids: CASRLAGRTDTQYF. In DNA form, the CDR3 reads TGCGCCAGCAGACTAGCGGGTCGCACAGATACGCAGTATTTT.

This clone was seen only once. The chain couples TRBV7-6 to TRBJ2-1; 10 nucleotides align to TRBD2. CDR1 and CDR2 from the germline V gene are SGHVS and FNYEAQ. The J segment lost 7 bases and the V segment lost 0 bases, leaving 3 bases of the junction unmatched. This CDR3 has 15 amino acids. In DNA form, the CDR3 reads TGTGCCAGCAGCTTAGCTAGCGGGGGGTGGAATGAGCAGTTCTTC. Its translation: CASSLASGGWNEQFF. The full variable domain, in which reference TRBV7-6 and TRBJ2-1 provide the parts outside the CDR3, is GAGVSQSPRYKVTKRGQDVALRCDPISGHVSLYWYRQALGQGPEFLTYFNYEAQQDKSGLPNDRFSAERPEGSISTLTIQRTEQRDSAMYRCASSLASGGWNEQFFGPGTRLTVL.

V gene TRBV7-2 combines with J gene TRBJ2-5; 11 bases line up with TRBD1. CDR3 length: 14 amino acids. The V segment lost 3 bases and the J segment 7 bases; nucleotides outside the gene matches: 4. Germline CDR1 and CDR2: SGHTA and FQGNSA. The CDR3 loop reads CASSFGQGAGTQYF. The CDR3 DNA reads as TGTGCCAGCAGCTTCGGACAGGGGGCGGGGACCCAGTACTTC.

The chain uses TRBV12-5 and TRBJ2-7; no definite D call. The V gene's germline CDR1 is LGHNT and CDR2 FRNRAP. V dropped 0 bases and J dropped 4 bases, with 13 bases sitting between them. The CDR3 has 15 amino acids. The CDR3 DNA is TGTGCTAGTGGTTTGGTAGCCACTTACCTATACGAGCAGTACTTC. This translates into CASGLVATYLYEQYF.

The chain joins TRBV10-3 to TRBJ1-4, with D hard to call. Trimming cost V 2 bases and J 0 bases, with 7 bases left between them. This CDR3 has 15 amino acids. CDR1 and CDR2 (germline): ENHRY, SYGVKD. As DNA, the CDR3 is TGTGCCATCAGTGAGATGGAGGCAACTAATGAAAAACTGTTTTTT. Protein sequence: CAISEMEATNEKLFF.

The CDR3 DNA reads as TGTGCCAGCAGTTACTCGATCACAGACGGCTACAATGAGCAGTTCTTC. Encoded protein: CASSYSITDGYNEQFF. The V call is TRBV6-6, the J call TRBJ2-1; D gene ambiguous. Germline-derived CDR1 and CDR2 are MNHNY and SVGAGI (reference sequence). The CDR3 loop spans 16 amino acids. V lost 0 bases and J lost 3, with 12 bases in between.

This clone was seen a handful of times. The chain joins TRBV4-1 to TRBJ1-3, with D possibly matching TRBD1 (6 bases). The germline V gene encodes CDR1 MGHRA and CDR2 YSYEKL. The CDR3 loop spans 18 amino acids. The V and J ends lost 3 bases and 0 bases respectively, with 18 bases between them. The CDR3 is CASSQAPGQESSGNTIYF. DNA for the CDR3: TGCGCCAGCAGCCAGGCCCCGGGACAAGAAAGCTCTGGAAACACCATATATTTT.

The chain uses TRBV5-1 and TRBJ2-1; 13 bases are a match to TRBD2. The CDR3 is made up of 20 amino acids. The V gene's germline CDR1 is SGHRS and CDR2 YFSETQ. The J segment lost 0 bases and the V segment lost 0 bases, leaving 9 bases of the junction unmatched. This CDR3 reads CASSLVTSGRSPFSYNEQFF. Here the CDR3 DNA reads TGCGCCAGCAGCTTGGTGACTAGCGGGAGGAGCCCTTTCTCCTACAATGAGCAGTTCTTC.

The CDR3 DNA is TGTGCCAGTAGTCCACTTCAGGGACAGCCCCAGCATTTT. Encoded protein: CASSPLQGQPQHF. The J gene is TRBJ1-5, the V gene TRBV19; a possible D gene is TRBD1 (5 bases). This CDR3 has 13 amino acids. V lost 5 bases, J lost 7 bases, and 12 bases lay in between. The germline CDR1 and CDR2 sequences are LNHDA and SQIVND (reference sequence). Filled out from reference TRBV19 and TRBJ1-5, the complete variable domain reads DGGITQSPKYLFRKEGQNVTLSCEQNLNHDAMYWYRQDPGQGLRLIYYSQIVNDFQKGDIAEGYSVSREKKESFPLTVTSAQKNPTAFYLCASSPLQGQPQHFGDGTRLSIL.

This clone was counted a single time. V gene TRBV7-2 combines with J gene TRBJ2-1; 7 bases are shared with TRBD2. J lost 4 bases, V lost 5 bases, and 5 bases had no gene match. CDR1 and CDR2 (germline): SGHTA, FQGNSA. The CDR3 has 14 residues. The CDR3 bases are TGTGCCAGCAGCCCGCTAGCGGCTTACAATGAGCAGTTCTTC. This translates into CASSPLAAYNEQFF.

The rearrangement links TRBV11-2 to TRBJ1-2; D perhaps matches TRBD1 (6 bases). The V end lost 0 bases, the J end lost 4 bases, and 12 bases lay between the germline ends. This CDR3 has 15 amino acids. Germline CDR1 and CDR2: SGHAT and FQNNGV. The DNA for the CDR3 is TGTGCCAGCAGCTTAGATCAGGGCAGGGGCTATGGCTACACCTTC. This codes for CASSLDQGRGYGYTF. The full variable domain, rest sourced from reference TRBV11-2 and TRBJ1-2, is EAGVAQSPRYKIIEKRQSVAFWCNPISGHATLYWYQQILGQGPKLLIQFQNNGVVDDSQLPKDRFSAERLKGVDSTLKIQPAKLEDSAVYLCASSLDQGRGYGYTFGSGTRLTVV.

The chain joins TRBV2 to TRBJ1-2; tentatively, D is TRBD1 (5 bases). The CDR3 contains 12 residues. V lost 3 bases, J lost 8 bases, and 10 bases lay in between. Germline lookup yields CDR1 SNHLY and CDR2 FYNNEI. The CDR3 DNA is TGTGCCAGCAGTGAGGGGGGGAAAGGCTACACCTTC. Residues: CASSEGGKGYTF.

The rearrangement uses TRBV2 and TRBJ2-5; 9 bases map to TRBD1. Trimming cost V 9 bases and J 5 bases; bases outside gene matches: 10. CDR1 SNHLY and CDR2 FYNNEI come from the germline V gene. The CDR3 is made up of 14 amino acids. CDR3: CASSTGTGRETQYF. The CDR3 bases are TGTGCCAGTAGTACCGGGACAGGGAGGGAGACCCAGTACTTC.

The chain combines TRBV4-1 with TRBJ1-3; D possibly corresponds to TRBD1 (5 bases). V lost 1 base, J lost 0 bases, and 10 bases lay in between. Germline lookup yields CDR1 MGHRA and CDR2 YSYEKL. The length of the CDR3 is 16 residues. CDR3 loop: CASSQGDSFSGNTIYF. The CDR3 bases are TGCGCCAGCAGCCAAGGAGACAGTTTCTCTGGAAACACCATATATTTT.